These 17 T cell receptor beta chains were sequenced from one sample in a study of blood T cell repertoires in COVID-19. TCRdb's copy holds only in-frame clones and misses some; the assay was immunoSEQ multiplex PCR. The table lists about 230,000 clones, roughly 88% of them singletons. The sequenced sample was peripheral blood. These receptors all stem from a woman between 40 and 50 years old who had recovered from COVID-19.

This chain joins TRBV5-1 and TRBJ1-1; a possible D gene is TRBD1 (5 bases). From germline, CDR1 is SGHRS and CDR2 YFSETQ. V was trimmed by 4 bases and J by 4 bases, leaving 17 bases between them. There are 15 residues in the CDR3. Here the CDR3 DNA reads TGCGCCAGCAGCCGACAGAGCCGGGTGGGCACTGAAGCTTTCTTT. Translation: CASSRQSRVGTEAFF.

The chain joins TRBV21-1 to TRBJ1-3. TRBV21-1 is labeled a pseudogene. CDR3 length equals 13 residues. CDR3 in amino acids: CASSKVWPAVFSF. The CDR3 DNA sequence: TGTGCCAGCAGCAAAGTATGGCCGGCGGTGTTTTCTTTT.

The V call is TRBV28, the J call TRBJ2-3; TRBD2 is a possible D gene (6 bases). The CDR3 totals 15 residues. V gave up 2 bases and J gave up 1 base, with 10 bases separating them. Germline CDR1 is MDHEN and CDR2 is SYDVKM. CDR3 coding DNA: TGTGCCAGCAGTTTAGGGCGCGGGGGCACAGATACGCAGTATTTT. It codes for CASSLGRGGTDTQYF. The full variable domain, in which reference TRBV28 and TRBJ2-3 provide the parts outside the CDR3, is DVKVTQSSRYLVKRTGEKVFLECVQDMDHENMFWYRQDPGLGLRLIYFSYDVKMKEKGDIPEGYSVSREKKERFSLILESASTNQTSMYLCASSLGRGGTDTQYFGPGTRLTVL.

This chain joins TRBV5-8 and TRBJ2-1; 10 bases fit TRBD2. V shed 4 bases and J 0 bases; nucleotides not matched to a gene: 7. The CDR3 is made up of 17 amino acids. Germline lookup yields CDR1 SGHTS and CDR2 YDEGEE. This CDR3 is CASSQTSGASSYNEQFF. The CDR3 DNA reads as TGTGCCAGCAGCCAAACTAGCGGGGCTAGCTCCTACAATGAGCAGTTCTTC.

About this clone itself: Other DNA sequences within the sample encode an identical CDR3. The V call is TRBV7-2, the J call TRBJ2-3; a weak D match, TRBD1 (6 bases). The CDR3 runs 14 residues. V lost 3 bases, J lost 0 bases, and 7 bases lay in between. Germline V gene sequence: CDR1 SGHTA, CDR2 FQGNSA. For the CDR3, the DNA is TGTGCCAGCAGCTTGGGGGCGAGCACAGATACGCAGTATTTT. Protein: CASSLGASTDTQYF.

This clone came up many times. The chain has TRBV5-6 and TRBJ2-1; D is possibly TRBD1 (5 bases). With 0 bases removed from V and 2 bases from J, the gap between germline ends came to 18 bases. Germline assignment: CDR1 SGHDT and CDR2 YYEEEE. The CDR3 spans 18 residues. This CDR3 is CASSLEGASLPPYNEQFF. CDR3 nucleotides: TGTGCCAGCAGCTTGGAAGGGGCGTCCCTGCCCCCCTACAATGAGCAGTTCTTC.

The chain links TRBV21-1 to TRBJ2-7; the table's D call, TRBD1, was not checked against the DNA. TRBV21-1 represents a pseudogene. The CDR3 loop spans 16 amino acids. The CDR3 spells CASSRSRDRGLYEQYF. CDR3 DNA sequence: TGTGCCAGCAGCAGATCCCGGGACAGGGGGCTCTACGAGCAGTACTTC.

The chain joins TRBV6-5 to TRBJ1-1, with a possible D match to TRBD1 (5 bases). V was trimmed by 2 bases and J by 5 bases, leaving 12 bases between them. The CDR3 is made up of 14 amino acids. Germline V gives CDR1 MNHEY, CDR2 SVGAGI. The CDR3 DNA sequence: TGTGCCAGCAGTTACGAGGGAGGGGTTACTGAAGCTTTCTTT. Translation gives CASSYEGGVTEAFF.

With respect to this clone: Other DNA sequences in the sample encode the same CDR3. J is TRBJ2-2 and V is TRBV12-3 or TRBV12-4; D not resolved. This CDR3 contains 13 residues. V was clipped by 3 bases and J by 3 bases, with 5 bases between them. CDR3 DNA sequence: TGTGCCAGCAGTTTGGGCCACACCGGGGAGCTGTTTTTT. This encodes CASSLGHTGELFF.

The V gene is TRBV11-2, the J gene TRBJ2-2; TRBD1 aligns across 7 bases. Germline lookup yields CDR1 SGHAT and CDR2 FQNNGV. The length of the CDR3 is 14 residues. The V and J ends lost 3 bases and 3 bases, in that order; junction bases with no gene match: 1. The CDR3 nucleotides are TGTGCCAGCAGCTTTGACAGGGACACCGGGGAGCTGTTTTTT. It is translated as CASSFDRDTGELFF.

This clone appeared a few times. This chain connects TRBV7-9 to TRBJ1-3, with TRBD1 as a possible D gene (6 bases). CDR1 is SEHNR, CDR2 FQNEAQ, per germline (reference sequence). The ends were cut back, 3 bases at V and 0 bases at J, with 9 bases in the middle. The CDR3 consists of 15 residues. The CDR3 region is CASSFTGFSGNTIYF. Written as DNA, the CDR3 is TGTGCCAGCAGCTTCACAGGGTTCTCTGGAAACACCATATATTTT.

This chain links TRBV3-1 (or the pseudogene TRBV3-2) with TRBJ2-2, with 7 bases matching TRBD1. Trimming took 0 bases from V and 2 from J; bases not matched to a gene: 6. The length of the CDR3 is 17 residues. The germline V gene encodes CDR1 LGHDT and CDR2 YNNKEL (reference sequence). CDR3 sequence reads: CASSQELNRGNTGELFF. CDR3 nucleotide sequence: TGTGCCAGCAGCCAAGAGTTGAACAGGGGTAACACCGGGGAGCTGTTTTTT.

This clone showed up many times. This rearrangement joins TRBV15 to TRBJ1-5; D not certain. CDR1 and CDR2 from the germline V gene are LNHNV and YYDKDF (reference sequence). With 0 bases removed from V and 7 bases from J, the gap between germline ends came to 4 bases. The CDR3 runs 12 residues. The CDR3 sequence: CATSRDRQPQHF. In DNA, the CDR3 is TGTGCCACCAGCAGAGACAGGCAGCCCCAGCATTTT. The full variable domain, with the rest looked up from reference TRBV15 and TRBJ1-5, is DAMVIQNPRYQVTQFGKPVTLSCSQTLNHNVMYWYQQKSSQAPKLLFHYYDKDFNNEADTPDNFQSRRPNTSFCFLDIRSPGLGDTAMYLCATSRDRQPQHFGDGTRLSIL.

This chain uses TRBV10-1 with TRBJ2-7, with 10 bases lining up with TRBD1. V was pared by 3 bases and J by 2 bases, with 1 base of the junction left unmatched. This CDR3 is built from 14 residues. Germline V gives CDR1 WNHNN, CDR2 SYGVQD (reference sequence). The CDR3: CASSEGTGAYEQYF. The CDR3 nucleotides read TGCGCCAGCAGTGAAGGGACAGGGGCCTACGAGCAGTACTTC.

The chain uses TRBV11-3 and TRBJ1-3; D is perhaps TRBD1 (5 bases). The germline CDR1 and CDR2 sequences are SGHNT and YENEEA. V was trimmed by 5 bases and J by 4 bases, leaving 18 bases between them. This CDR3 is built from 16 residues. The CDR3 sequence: CASSPGFAGIGNTIYF. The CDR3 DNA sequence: TGTGCCAGCAGCCCCGGTTTTGCAGGGATCGGAAACACCATATATTTT.

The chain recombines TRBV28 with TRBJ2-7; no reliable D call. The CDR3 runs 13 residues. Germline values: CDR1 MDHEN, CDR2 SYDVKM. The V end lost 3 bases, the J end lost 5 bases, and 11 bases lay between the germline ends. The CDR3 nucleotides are TGTGCCAGCAGTTTTTCCCAATCCCACGAGCAGTACTTC. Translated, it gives CASSFSQSHEQYF. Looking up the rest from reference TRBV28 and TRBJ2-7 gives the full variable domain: DVKVTQSSRYLVKRTGEKVFLECVQDMDHENMFWYRQDPGLGLRLIYFSYDVKMKEKGDIPEGYSVSREKKERFSLILESASTNQTSMYLCASSFSQSHEQYFGPGTRLTVT.

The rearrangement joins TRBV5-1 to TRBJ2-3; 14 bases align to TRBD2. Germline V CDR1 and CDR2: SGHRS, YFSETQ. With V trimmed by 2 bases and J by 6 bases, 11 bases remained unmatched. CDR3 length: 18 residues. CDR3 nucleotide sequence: TGCGCCAGCAGCTTTTCGGTGACTAGCGGGGGGGCCTCGGATACGCAGTATTTT. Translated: CASSFSVTSGGASDTQYF.